Listed below are T cell receptor beta chains from one sample, sequenced in a study of cytomegalovirus exposure and HLA in healthy donors. Clones were sequenced by immunoSEQ multiplex PCR, and TCRdb holds only the in-frame ones, with some missing. The data hold under 45,000 clones, with 75% to 90% observed a single time. Sequencing input: PBMCs. These receptors were collected from a male donor in good health and CMV-seronegative. Each CDR3 is given without its conserved first and last residue. The D gene is left open where the match is weak. Size values are once, few and many counts, or a class for expanded clones, and some rows have none.

size,J,D,V,CDR3
once,TRBJ1-1,.,TRBV5-4,ASSSSRRGDTEAF
.,TRBJ1-1,TRBD1,TRBV10-3,AIRSGTGNTEAF
.,TRBJ1-5,.,TRBV15,ATSRQGRGQPQH
.,TRBJ2-7,.,TRBV30,AWRRQSEEQY
.,TRBJ1-2,.,TRBV30,AWSTHLQGSNYGYT
.,TRBJ1-2,.,TRBV6-6,ASSYSGESGNGYT
few,TRBJ2-1,.,TRBV5-4,ASSPPGRQTYNEQF
.,TRBJ1-1,.,TRBV28,ASNKEGVPEAF
.,TRBJ2-7,TRBD2,TRBV5-1,ASSLSRGGQSYEQY
.,TRBJ2-7,.,TRBV5-1,ASSLDRDEQY
.,TRBJ1-1,TRBD1,TRBV4-1,ASSQHTGQGDTEAF
.,TRBJ1-1,.,TRBV7-8,ASSFLGEGNTEAF
.,.,TRBD1,TRBV30,AWSTQGNEQY
.,TRBJ2-1,TRBD2,TRBV6-1,ASSWPRAGGREQF
once,TRBJ2-2,.,TRBV5-5,ASSTGSQDGELF
medium-sized,TRBJ1-6,.,TRBV18,ASSPEGADNSPLH
.,TRBJ1-1,TRBD1,TRBV6-5,ASRTGEDITEAF
few,TRBJ2-4,.,TRBV7-7,ASSCDREADIQY
few,TRBJ1-3,TRBD1,TRBV7-8,ASSRDRGSGNTIY
.,TRBJ1-5,.,TRBV5-6,ASSLEGGGVRQPQH
.,TRBJ1-6,TRBD1,TRBV28,ASSSADRSPLH
.,TRBJ2-7,TRBD1,TRBV27,ASSFSTGPYEQY
few,TRBJ2-3,TRBD2,TRBV10-3,AISSGDVPDTQY
.,TRBJ1-6,TRBD1,TRBV5-1,ASSVGQGYNSPLH
.,TRBJ1-1,TRBD1,TRBV5-6,ASSLTGGNTEAF
.,TRBJ2-7,TRBD2,TRBV6-1,ASSSQRGGYEQY
.,TRBJ1-6,.,TRBV5-1,ASSLAAQENSPLH
.,TRBJ2-7,.,TRBV19,ASRAAVSSYEQY
.,TRBJ1-1,.,TRBV10-3,AISRELGTEAF
few,TRBJ2-7,TRBD1,TRBV5-1,ASSAWTGSYEQY
.,TRBJ1-6,.,TRBV27,ASSLVGGNNSPLH
few,TRBJ2-5,TRBD1,TRBV5-1,ASSLTHPGQGIRTQY
.,TRBJ2-2,TRBD2,TRBV15,ATSRDRGGRAPGELF
.,TRBJ2-7,TRBD1,TRBV27,ASSPGQGYEQY
.,TRBJ1-1,.,TRBV7-9,ASSFDRRALNTEAF
.,TRBJ1-1,TRBD1,TRBV2,ASSLTGANTEAF
.,TRBJ1-4,.,TRBV10-1,ASSAGDEKLF
few,TRBJ2-5,.,TRBV13,ASSVYGEETQY
few,TRBJ1-2,.,TRBV29-1,SVQGLRYGYT
.,TRBJ2-3,.,TRBV5-6,ASSPQSTDTQY
.,TRBJ1-3,.,TRBV28,ASSLRGSGNTIY
.,TRBJ2-1,TRBD2,TRBV30,AWTGTSGSREQF
once,TRBJ2-7,TRBD2,TRBV6-6,ASSYSASGSEQY
.,TRBJ1-5,.,TRBV29-1,SVSTGIHQPQH
.,TRBJ2-1,TRBD2,TRBV7-8,ASSPSSGSLGNEQF
.,TRBJ2-1,.,TRBV30,AWSVGDQSSYNEQF
.,TRBJ1-5,TRBD1,TRBV5-1,ASSLDTGGNQPQH
.,TRBJ2-1,TRBD2,TRBV29-1,SAGLAGNYNEQF
.,TRBJ1-2,TRBD1,TRBV28,ASSLTSGTGGSYYGYT
.,TRBJ1-1,TRBD1,TRBV6-5,ASSYLTGGGGAF
.,TRBJ2-7,TRBD2,TRBV27,ASRTIAGGRSYEQY